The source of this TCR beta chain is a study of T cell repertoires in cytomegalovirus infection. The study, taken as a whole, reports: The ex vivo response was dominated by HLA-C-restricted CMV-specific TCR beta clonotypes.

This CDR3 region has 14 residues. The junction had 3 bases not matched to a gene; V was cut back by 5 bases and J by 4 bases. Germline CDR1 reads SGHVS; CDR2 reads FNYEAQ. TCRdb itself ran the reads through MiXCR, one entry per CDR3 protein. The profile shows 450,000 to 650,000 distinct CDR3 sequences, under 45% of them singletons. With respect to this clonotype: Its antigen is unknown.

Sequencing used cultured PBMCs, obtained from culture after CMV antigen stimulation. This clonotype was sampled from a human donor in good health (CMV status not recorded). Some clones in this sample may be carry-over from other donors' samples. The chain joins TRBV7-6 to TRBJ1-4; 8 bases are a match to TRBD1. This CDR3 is CASSRDRSNEKLFF. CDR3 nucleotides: TGTGCCAGCAGCCGGGACAGGAGTAATGAAAAACTGTTTTTT.